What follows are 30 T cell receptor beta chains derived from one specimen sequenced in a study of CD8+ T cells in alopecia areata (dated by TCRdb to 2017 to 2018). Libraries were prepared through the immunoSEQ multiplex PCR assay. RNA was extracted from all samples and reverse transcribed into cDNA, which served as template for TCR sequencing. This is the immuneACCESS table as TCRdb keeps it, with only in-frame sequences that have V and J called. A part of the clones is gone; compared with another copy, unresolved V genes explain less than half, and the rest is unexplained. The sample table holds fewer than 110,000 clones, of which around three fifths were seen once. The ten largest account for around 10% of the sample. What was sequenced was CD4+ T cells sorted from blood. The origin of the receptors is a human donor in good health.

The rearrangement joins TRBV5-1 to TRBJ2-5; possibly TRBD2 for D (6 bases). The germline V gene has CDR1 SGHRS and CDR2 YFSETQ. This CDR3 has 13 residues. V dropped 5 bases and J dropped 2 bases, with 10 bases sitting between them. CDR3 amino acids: CASRSAGQETQYF. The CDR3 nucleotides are TGCGCCAGCAGATCCGCGGGGCAAGAGACCCAGTACTTC.

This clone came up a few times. CDR3 sequence reads: CASTIWGSQPQHF. CDR3 nucleotide sequence: TGTGCCAGCACCATTTGGGGGAGTCAGCCCCAGCATTTT. The J gene is TRBJ1-5, the V gene TRBV6-1; D is perhaps TRBD1 (5 bases). Trimming cost V 7 bases and J 6 bases, with 13 bases left between them. The CDR3 length is 13 residues. Germline loops: CDR1 MNHNS, CDR2 SASEGT.

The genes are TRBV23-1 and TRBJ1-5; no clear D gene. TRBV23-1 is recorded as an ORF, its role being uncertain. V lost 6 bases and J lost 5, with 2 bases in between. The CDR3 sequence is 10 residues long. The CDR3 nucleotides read TGCGCCAGCAGGGATCAGCCCCAGCATTTT. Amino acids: CASRDQPQHF.

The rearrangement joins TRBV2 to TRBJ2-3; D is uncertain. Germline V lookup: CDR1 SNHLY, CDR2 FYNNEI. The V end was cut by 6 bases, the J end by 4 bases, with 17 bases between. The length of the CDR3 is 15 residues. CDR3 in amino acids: CASRARAMGADTQYF. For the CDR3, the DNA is TGTGCCAGCAGAGCCCGGGCCATGGGCGCAGATACGCAGTATTTT.

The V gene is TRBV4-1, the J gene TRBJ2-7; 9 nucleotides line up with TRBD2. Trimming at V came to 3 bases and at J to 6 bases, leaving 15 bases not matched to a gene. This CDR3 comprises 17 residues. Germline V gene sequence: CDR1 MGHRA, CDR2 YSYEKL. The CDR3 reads CASSHLPRGGPSVEQYF. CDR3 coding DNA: TGCGCCAGCAGCCATTTACCGCGGGGGGGCCCAAGCGTCGAGCAGTACTTC.

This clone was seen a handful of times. CDR3 amino acids: CASRRTGGGYTF. The CDR3 DNA reads TGTGCCAGCAGGCGGACAGGAGGTGGCTACACCTTC. This rearrangement joins TRBV28 to TRBJ1-2; 7 bases match TRBD1. This CDR3 comprises 12 residues. Germline CDR1 and CDR2: MDHEN and SYDVKM. With 6 bases clipped from V and 7 bases from J, the junction kept 5 bases outside the gene matches.

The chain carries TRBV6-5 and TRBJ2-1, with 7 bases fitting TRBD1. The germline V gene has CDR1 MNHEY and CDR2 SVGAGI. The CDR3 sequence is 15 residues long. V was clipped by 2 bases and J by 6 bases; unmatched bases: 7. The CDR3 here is CASSYKGARGNEQFF. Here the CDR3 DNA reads TGTGCCAGCAGTTACAAGGGGGCTAGAGGCAATGAGCAGTTCTTC.

The CDR3 reads CASSSFNQPQHF. In DNA form, the CDR3 reads TGTGCCAGCAGCTCCTTCAATCAGCCCCAGCATTTT. The rearrangement links TRBV5-4 to TRBJ1-5; D gene ambiguous. The V gene lost 3 bases and the J gene lost 3 bases, with 4 bases spanning the gap. The CDR3 runs to 12 residues. The germline CDR1 and CDR2 sequences are SGHNT and YYREEE (reference sequence).

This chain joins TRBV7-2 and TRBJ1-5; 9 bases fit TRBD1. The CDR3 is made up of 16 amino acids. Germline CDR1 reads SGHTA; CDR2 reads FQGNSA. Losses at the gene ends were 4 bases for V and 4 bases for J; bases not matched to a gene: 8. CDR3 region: CASSSTGQGQNQPQHF. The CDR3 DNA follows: TGTGCCAGCAGCTCAACGGGACAGGGCCAGAATCAGCCCCAGCATTTT.

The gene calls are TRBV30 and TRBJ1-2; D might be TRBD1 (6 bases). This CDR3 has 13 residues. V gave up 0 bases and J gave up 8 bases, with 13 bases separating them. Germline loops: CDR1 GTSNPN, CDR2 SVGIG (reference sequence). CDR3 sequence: CAWSVQGASGYTF. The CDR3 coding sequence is TGTGCCTGGAGTGTACAGGGTGCCTCGGGCTACACCTTC. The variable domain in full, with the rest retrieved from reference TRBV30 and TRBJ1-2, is SQTIHQWPATLVQPVGSPLSLECTVEGTSNPNLYWYRQAAGRGLQLLFYSVGIGQISSEVPQNLSASRPQDRQFILSSKKLLLSDSGFYLCAWSVQGASGYTFGSGTRLTVV.

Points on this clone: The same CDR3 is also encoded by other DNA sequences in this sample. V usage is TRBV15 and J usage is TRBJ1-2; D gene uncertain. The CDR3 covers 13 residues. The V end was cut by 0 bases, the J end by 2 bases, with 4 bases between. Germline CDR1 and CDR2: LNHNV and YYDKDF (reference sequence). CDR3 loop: CATSRDMNYGYTF. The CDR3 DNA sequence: TGTGCCACCAGCAGAGATATGAACTATGGCTACACCTTC. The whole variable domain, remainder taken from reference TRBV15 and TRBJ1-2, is DAMVIQNPRYQVTQFGKPVTLSCSQTLNHNVMYWYQQKSSQAPKLLFHYYDKDFNNEADTPDNFQSRRPNTSFCFLDIRSPGLGDTAMYLCATSRDMNYGYTFGSGTRLTVV.

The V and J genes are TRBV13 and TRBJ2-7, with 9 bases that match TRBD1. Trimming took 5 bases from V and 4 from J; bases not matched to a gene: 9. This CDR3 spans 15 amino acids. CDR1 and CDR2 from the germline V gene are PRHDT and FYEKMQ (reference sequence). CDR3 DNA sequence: TGTGCCAGCAGCCCACGAGGGACAGGGTTTTACGAGCAGTACTTC. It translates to CASSPRGTGFYEQYF.

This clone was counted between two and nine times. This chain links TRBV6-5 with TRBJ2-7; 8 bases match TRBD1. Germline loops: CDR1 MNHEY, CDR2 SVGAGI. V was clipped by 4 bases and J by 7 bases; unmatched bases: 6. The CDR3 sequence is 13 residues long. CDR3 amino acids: CASSLTGEREQYF. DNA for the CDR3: TGTGCCAGCAGTTTGACAGGGGAGAGGGAGCAGTACTTC.

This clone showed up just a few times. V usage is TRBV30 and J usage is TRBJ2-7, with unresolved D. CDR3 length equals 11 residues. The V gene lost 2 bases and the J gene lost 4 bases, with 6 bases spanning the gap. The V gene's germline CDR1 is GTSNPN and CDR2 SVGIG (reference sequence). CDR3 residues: CAWSLGYEQYF. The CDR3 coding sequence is TGTGCCTGGAGTTTGGGGTACGAGCAGTACTTC.

The DNA for the CDR3 is TGTGCCAGCAGCCGGGACTCCGAGACCCAGTACTTC. It specifies CASSRDSETQYF. The rearrangement joins TRBV2 to TRBJ2-5; weak D call: TRBD2 (6 bases). The germline V and J ends were trimmed by 6 bases and 5 bases, with 10 bases remaining between them. Germline V gives CDR1 SNHLY, CDR2 FYNNEI. The CDR3 runs to 12 residues.

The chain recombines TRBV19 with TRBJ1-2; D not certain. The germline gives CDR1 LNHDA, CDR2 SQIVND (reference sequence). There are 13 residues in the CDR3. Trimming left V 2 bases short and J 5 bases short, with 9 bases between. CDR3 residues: CASSITVLYGYTF. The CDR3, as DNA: TGTGCCAGTAGTATAACGGTACTATATGGCTACACCTTC. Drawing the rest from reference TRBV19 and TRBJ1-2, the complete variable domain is DGGITQSPKYLFRKEGQNVTLSCEQNLNHDAMYWYRQDPGQGLRLIYYSQIVNDFQKGDIAEGYSVSREKKESFPLTVTSAQKNPTAFYLCASSITVLYGYTFGSGTRLTVV.

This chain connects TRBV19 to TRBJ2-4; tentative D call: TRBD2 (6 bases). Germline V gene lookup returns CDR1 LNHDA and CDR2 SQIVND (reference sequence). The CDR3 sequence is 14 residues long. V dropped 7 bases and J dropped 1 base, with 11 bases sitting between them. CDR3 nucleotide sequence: TGTGCCAGTAAGGAGGGGCTTGCCAAAAACATTCAGTACTTC. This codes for CASKEGLAKNIQYF. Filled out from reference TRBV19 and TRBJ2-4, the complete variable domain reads DGGITQSPKYLFRKEGQNVTLSCEQNLNHDAMYWYRQDPGQGLRLIYYSQIVNDFQKGDIAEGYSVSREKKESFPLTVTSAQKNPTAFYLCASKEGLAKNIQYFGAGTRLSVL.

As DNA, the CDR3 is TGCAGCGTTGCCCGGAGCGGACCTACAGATACGCAGTATTTT. Translation: CSVARSGPTDTQYF. The chain combines TRBV29-1 with TRBJ2-3; D possibly corresponds to TRBD2 (5 bases). The CDR3 is 14 amino acids. Germline lookup yields CDR1 SQVTM and CDR2 ANQGSEA. V was shortened by 4 bases and J by 3 bases, with 14 bases between the two germline ends.

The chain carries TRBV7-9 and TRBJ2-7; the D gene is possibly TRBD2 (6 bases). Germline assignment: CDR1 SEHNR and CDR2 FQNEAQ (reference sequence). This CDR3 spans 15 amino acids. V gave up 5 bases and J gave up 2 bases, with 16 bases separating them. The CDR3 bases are TGTGCCAGCAGCCCCGAGGGACTCAAAACCTACGAGCAGTACTTC. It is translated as CASSPEGLKTYEQYF.

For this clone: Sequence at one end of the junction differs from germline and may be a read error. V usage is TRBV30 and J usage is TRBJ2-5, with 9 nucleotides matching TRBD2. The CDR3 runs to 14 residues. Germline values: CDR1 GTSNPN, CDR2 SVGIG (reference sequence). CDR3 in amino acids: CATLGLAGQGTQYF. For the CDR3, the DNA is TGTGCCACATTAGGGCTAGCGGGGCAAGGGACCCAGTACTTC.

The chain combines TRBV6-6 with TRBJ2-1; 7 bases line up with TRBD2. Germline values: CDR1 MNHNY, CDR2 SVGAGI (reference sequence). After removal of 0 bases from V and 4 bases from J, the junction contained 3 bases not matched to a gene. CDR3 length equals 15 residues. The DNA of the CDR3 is TGTGCCAGCAGTTACTCTGGGACTAAATACAATGAGCAGTTCTTC. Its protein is CASSYSGTKYNEQFF.

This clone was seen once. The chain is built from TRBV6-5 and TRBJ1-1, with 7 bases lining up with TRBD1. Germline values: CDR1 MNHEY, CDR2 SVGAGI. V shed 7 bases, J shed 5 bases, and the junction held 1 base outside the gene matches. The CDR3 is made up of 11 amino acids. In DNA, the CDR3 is TGTGCCAGCACCAGGGGGACTGAAGCTTTCTTT. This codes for CASTRGTEAFF.

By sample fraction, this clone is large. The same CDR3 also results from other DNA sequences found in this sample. The CDR3 region has the DNA TGTGCCAGCAGTTTTGGACAGGGACGGGAGACCCAGTACTTC. Encoded protein: CASSFGQGRETQYF. The chain links TRBV28 to TRBJ2-5, with TRBD1 matching 8 bases. V trimming: 3 bases; J trimming: 5 bases; junction bases outside the gene matches: 5. From germline, CDR1 is MDHEN and CDR2 SYDVKM. The CDR3 spans 14 residues.

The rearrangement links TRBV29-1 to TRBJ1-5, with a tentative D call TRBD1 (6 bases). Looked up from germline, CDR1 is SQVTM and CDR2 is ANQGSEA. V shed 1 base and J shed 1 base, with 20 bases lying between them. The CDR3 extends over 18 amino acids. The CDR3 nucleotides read TGCAGCGTTGAAGGCAGGGGAAGTCAGGGTCTCAGCAATCAGCCCCAGCATTTT. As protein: CSVEGRGSQGLSNQPQHF.

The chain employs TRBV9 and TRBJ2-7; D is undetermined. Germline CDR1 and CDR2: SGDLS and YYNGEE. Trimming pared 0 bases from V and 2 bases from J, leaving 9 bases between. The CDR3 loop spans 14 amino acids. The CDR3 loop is CASSVDAVTYEQYF. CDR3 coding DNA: TGTGCCAGCAGCGTAGACGCGGTTACCTACGAGCAGTACTTC.

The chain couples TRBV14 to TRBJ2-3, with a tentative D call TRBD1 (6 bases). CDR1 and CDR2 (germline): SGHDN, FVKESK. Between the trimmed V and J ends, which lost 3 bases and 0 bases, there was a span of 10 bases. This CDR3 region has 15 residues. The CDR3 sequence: CASSQRTASTDTQYF. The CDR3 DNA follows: TGTGCCAGCAGCCAGAGGACAGCTAGCACAGATACGCAGTATTTT.

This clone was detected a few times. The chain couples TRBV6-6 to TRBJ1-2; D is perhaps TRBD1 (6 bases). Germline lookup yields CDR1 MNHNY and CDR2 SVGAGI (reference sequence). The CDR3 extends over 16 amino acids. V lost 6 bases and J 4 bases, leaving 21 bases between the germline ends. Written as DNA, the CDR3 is TGTGCCAGCAGGCGAGAATCAACAGGGCTATCCTATGGCTACACCTTC. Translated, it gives CASRRESTGLSYGYTF.

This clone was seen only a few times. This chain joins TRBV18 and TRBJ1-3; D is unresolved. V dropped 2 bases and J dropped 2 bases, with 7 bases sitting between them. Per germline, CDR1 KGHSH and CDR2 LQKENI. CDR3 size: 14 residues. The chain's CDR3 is CASSPSTTGNTIYF. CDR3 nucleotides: TGTGCCAGCTCACCATCTACTACTGGAAACACCATATATTTT.

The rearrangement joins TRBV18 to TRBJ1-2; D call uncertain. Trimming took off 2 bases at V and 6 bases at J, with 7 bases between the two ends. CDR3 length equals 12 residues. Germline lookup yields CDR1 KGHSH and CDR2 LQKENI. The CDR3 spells CASSPGLDGYTF. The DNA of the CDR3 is TGTGCCAGCTCACCAGGGTTAGATGGCTACACCTTC.

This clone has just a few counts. As DNA, the CDR3 is TGTGCCTGGAGCCGCCGGGACATCTATCAGCCCCAGCATTTT. Its protein product is CAWSRRDIYQPQHF. This chain joins TRBV30 and TRBJ1-5, with D possibly being TRBD1 (6 bases). Trimming cost V 3 bases and J 5 bases, with 14 bases left between them. The CDR3 sequence is 14 residues long. Germline lookup yields CDR1 GTSNPN and CDR2 SVGIG (reference sequence).